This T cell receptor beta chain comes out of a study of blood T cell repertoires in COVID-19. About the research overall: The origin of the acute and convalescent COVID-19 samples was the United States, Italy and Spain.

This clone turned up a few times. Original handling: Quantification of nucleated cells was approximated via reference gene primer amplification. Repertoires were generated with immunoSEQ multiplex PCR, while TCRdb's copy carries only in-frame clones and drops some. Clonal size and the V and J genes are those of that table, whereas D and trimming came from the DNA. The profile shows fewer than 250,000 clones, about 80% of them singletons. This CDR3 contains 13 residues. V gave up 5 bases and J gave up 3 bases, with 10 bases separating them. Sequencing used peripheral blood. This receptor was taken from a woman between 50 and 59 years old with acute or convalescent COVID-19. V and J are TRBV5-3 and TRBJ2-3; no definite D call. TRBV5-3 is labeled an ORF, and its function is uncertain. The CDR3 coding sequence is TGTGCCAGAAGTTCATCGAGGACAGATACGCAGTATTTT. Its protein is CARSSSRTDTQYF.